The 18 T cell receptor beta chains in this list originate from one sample, sequenced in a study of blood T cell repertoires in COVID-19. Repertoires were generated with immunoSEQ multiplex PCR, while TCRdb's copy carries only in-frame clones and drops some. The sample contains 150,000 to 200,000 clones, approximately 87% of which appear only once. Sequences were obtained from peripheral blood. Source of these receptors: a woman aged 18-35 years who had recovered from COVID-19.

Here the CDR3 DNA reads TGTGCCTGGAGTGGGGGCGCTTGGAGCTCCTACAATGAGCAGTTCTTC. It translates to CAWSGGAWSSYNEQFF. The rearrangement joins TRBV30 to TRBJ2-1; D might be TRBD1 (5 bases). V was shortened by 1 base and J by 0 bases, with 13 bases between the two germline ends. The CDR3 is made up of 16 amino acids. The V gene's germline CDR1 is GTSNPN and CDR2 SVGIG (reference sequence).

The chain joins TRBV27 to TRBJ1-6; D call uncertain. Trimming cost V 3 bases and J 6 bases, with 9 bases left between them. Germline lookup yields CDR1 MNHEY and CDR2 SMNVEV (reference sequence). The CDR3 spans 14 residues. The CDR3 DNA follows: TGTGCCAGCAGTTTTTCGCAGATTAATTCACCCCTCCACTTT. Its translation: CASSFSQINSPLHF.

The gene calls are TRBV5-6 and TRBJ1-5; D is possibly TRBD1 (5 bases). Germline V gene sequence: CDR1 SGHDT, CDR2 YYEEEE. The CDR3 sequence is 13 residues long. V lost 1 base and J lost 4, with 6 bases in between. Here the CDR3 reads CASSLPGNQPQHF. The CDR3 DNA reads as TGTGCCAGCAGCTTGCCAGGGAATCAGCCCCAGCATTTT.

This clone was observed a handful of times. The CDR3 here is CASTTGPGSPLHF. The CDR3 DNA sequence: TGTGCCAGCACCACAGGTCCCGGTTCACCCCTCCACTTT. The J gene is TRBJ1-6, the V gene TRBV27, with TRBD1 as a possible D gene (5 bases). Trimming took 7 bases from V and 9 from J, leaving 13 bases between them. Germline V gene lookup returns CDR1 MNHEY and CDR2 SMNVEV (reference sequence). The CDR3 is 13 amino acids.

This chain joins TRBV6-5 and TRBJ2-5, with D perhaps matching TRBD2 (6 bases). The V end lost 5 bases, the J end lost 5 bases, and 15 bases lay between the germline ends. CDR3 length: 14 amino acids. In germline, CDR1 is MNHEY, CDR2 SVGAGI. CDR3 residues: CASSPTSFGETQYF. The CDR3 region has the DNA TGTGCCAGCAGTCCTACTAGCTTCGGGGAGACCCAGTACTTC.

This clone was recorded at least ten times. The chain employs TRBV12-2 and TRBJ1-5. TRBV12-2 is shown as a pseudogene. The CDR3 covers 15 residues. The DNA for the CDR3 is TGTGCAAGTCGCTTAGTAGATCGGGGGGGGCAGCCCCAGCATTTT. Its protein is CASRLVDRGGQPQHF.

The chain recombines TRBV2 with TRBJ2-7, with 7 bases aligning to TRBD1. This CDR3 has 14 residues. V shed 7 bases and J 1 base; nucleotides not matched to a gene: 7. CDR1 and CDR2 (germline): SNHLY, FYNNEI. The CDR3 region is CASTFETGSYEQYF. In DNA form, the CDR3 reads TGTGCCAGCACCTTCGAGACAGGGTCCTACGAGCAGTACTTC.

This clone was seen more than once but under ten times. The V call is TRBV4-1, the J call TRBJ1-2; a possible D gene is TRBD1 (6 bases). With 3 bases removed from V and 4 bases from J, the gap between germline ends came to 21 bases. Germline CDR1 reads MGHRA; CDR2 reads YSYEKL. The CDR3 is 17 amino acids. The CDR3, as DNA: TGCGCCAGCAGCCAGGCCCCCACAGGGATGCGGCTCTATGGCTACACCTTC. Translation: CASSQAPTGMRLYGYTF.

This chain uses TRBV3-1 (or the pseudogene TRBV3-2) with TRBJ2-1; TRBD2 matches 13 bases. CDR3 length equals 18 residues. The junction had 10 bases not matched to a gene; V was cut back by 0 bases and J by 8 bases. The germline V gene has CDR1 LGHDT and CDR2 YNNKEL (reference sequence). The CDR3 coding sequence is TGTGCCAGCAGCCAAGAGCCGGGACTAGCGGGGCGGTGGGATGAGCAGTTCTTC. Its protein product is CASSQEPGLAGRWDEQFF.

This clone has a single count. The chain joins TRBV19 to TRBJ2-6; TRBD1 aligns across 10 bases. The CDR3 is 14 amino acids. Germline lookup yields CDR1 LNHDA and CDR2 SQIVND (reference sequence). Trimming removed 8 bases from V and 13 bases from J; junction bases left unmatched: 11. This CDR3 is CASRRQGADTVLTF. As DNA, the CDR3 is TGTGCCAGTCGGCGACAGGGGGCGGACACAGTCCTGACTTTC.

The chain combines TRBV7-2 with TRBJ1-6; 9 bases fit TRBD1. The CDR3 has 18 amino acids. Trimming took 1 base from V and 2 from J; bases not matched to a gene: 6. CDR1 SGHTA and CDR2 FQGNSA come from the germline V gene. The CDR3 is CASSLVGTGSAYNSPLHF. CDR3 nucleotides: TGTGCCAGCAGCTTAGTAGGGACAGGGAGCGCCTATAATTCACCCCTCCACTTT.

The chain joins TRBV9 to TRBJ2-2; 11 nucleotides line up with TRBD2. V shed 0 bases, J shed 6 bases, and the junction held 4 bases outside the gene matches. Germline V gene lookup returns CDR1 SGDLS and CDR2 YYNGEE. The CDR3 covers 16 residues. CDR3 DNA sequence: TGTGCCAGCAGCGTAGTTAGCGGGAGGGTAGCCGGGGAGCTGTTTTTT. Translating it yields CASSVVSGRVAGELFF.

V and J are TRBV7-3 and TRBJ2-1, with TRBD2 matching 7 bases. The CDR3 runs to 15 residues. Germline CDR1 SGHTA, CDR2 FQGTGA. The V gene end was trimmed by 5 bases and the J gene end by 8 bases; junction bases not matched to a gene: 12. Written as DNA, the CDR3 is TGTGCCAGCAGCCTGACGCACGGGGGGATTGATGAGCAGTTCTTC. Protein product: CASSLTHGGIDEQFF.

V gene TRBV27 combines with J gene TRBJ1-3; D remains unclear. The CDR3 is 13 residues long. V shed 2 bases and J shed 8 bases, with 10 bases lying between them. Germline CDR1 is MNHEY and CDR2 is SMNVEV (reference sequence). In DNA form, the CDR3 reads TGTGCCAGCAGTTTAATGGGAGCGGACACCATATATTTT. Protein sequence: CASSLMGADTIYF.

The chain links TRBV6-2 or TRBV6-3 to TRBJ1-1, with D perhaps TRBD1 (5 bases). The V gene lost 5 bases and the J gene lost 1 base, with 14 bases spanning the gap. The CDR3 covers 15 residues. The germline V gene has CDR1 MNHEY and CDR2 SVGEGT. The CDR3 here is CASSPRGGANTEAFF. CDR3 DNA sequence: TGTGCCAGCAGTCCCCGTGGAGGGGCGAACACTGAAGCTTTCTTT.

The chain has TRBV19 and TRBJ2-6; 12 bases align to TRBD1. The trim removed 8 bases at V and 2 bases at J, leaving 13 bases unmatched. The germline V gene encodes CDR1 LNHDA and CDR2 SQIVND (reference sequence). This CDR3 has 19 amino acids. The CDR3 region is CASDDRDRGRSAGANVLTF. The CDR3 DNA reads as TGTGCCAGTGACGACCGGGACAGGGGGCGAAGTGCTGGGGCCAACGTCCTGACTTTC.

The gene calls are TRBV9 and TRBJ2-3, with TRBD2 identical over 9 bases. Germline V gene sequence: CDR1 SGDLS, CDR2 YYNGEE. The CDR3 has 17 residues. The J segment lost 2 bases and the V segment lost 2 bases, leaving 9 bases of the junction unmatched. The CDR3 here is CASSVSGSGSSTDTQYF. For the CDR3, the DNA is TGTGCCAGCAGCGTTAGCGGGAGTGGCTCATCCACAGATACGCAGTATTTT.

CDR3 residues: CASSLMRLSGGRTYNEQFF. CDR3 sequence (DNA): TGTGCCAGCAGCTTAATGAGGCTTTCAGGCGGGAGAACTTACAATGAGCAGTTCTTC. The chain employs TRBV7-3 and TRBJ2-1, with 7 nucleotides matching TRBD2. Germline V lookup: CDR1 SGHTA, CDR2 FQGTGA. CDR3 size: 19 residues. J gave up 4 bases and V 1 base, and 16 bases lay outside the gene matches.